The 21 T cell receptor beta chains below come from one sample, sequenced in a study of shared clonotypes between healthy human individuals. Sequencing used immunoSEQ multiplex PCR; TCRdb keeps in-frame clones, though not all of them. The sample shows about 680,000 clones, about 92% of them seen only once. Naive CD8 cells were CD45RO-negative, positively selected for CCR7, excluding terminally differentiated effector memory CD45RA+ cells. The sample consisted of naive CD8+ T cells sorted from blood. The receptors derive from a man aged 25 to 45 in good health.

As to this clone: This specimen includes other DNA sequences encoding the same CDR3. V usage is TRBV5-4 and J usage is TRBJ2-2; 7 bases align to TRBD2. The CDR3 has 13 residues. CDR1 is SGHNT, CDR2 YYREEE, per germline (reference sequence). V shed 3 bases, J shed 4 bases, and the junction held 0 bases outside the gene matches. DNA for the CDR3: TGTGCCAGCAGCTGGGGGGGCACCGGGGAGCTGTTTTTT. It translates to CASSWGGTGELFF.

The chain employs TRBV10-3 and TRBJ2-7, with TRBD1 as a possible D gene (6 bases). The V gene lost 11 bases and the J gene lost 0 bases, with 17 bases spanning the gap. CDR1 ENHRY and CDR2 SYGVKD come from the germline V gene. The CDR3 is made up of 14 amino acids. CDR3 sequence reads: CAVDAGTHSYEQYF. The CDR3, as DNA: TGTGCCGTCGACGCCGGGACACACTCCTACGAGCAGTACTTC.

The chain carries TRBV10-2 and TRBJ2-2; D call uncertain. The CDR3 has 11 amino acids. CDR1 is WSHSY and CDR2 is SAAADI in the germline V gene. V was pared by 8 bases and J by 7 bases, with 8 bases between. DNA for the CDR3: TGCGCCAGCGAAGCGTTCGGGGAGCTGTTTTTT. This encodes CASEAFGELFF.

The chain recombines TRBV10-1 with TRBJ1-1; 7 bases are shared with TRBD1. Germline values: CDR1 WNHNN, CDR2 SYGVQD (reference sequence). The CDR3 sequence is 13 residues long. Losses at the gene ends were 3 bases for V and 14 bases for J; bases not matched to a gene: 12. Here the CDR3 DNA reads TGCGCCAGCAGTGATCGCGGACAGGCTCGATTATTCTTT. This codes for CASSDRGQARLFF.

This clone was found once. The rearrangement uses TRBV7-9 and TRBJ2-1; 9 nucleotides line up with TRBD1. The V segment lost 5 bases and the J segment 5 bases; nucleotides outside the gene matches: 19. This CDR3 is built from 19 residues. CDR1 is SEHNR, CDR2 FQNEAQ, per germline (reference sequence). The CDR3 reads CASSPRDREPKILDNEQFF. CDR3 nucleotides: TGTGCCAGCAGCCCCCGGGACAGGGAGCCAAAAATCCTAGACAATGAGCAGTTCTTC.

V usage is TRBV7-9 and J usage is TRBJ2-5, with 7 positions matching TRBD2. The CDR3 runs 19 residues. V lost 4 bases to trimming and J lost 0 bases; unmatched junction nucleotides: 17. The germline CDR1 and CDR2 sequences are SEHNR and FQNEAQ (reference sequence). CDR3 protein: CASSYQGSGQAVYQETQYF. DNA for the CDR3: TGTGCCAGCAGCTACCAGGGTAGCGGGCAGGCCGTGTACCAAGAGACCCAGTACTTC.

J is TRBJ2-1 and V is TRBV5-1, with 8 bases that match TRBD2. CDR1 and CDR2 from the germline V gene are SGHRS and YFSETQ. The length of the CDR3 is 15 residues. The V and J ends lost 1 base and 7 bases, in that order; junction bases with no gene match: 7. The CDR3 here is CASSLSGRAGNEQFF. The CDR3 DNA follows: TGCGCCAGCAGCTTGTCCGGGAGGGCAGGAAATGAGCAGTTCTTC.

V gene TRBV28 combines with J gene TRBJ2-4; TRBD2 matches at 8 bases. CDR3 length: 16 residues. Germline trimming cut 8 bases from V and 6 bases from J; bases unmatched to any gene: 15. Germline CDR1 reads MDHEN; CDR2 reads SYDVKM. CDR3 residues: CASGKERERSRNIQYF. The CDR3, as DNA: TGTGCCAGCGGTAAGGAGCGGGAGAGGTCTAGAAACATTCAGTACTTC.

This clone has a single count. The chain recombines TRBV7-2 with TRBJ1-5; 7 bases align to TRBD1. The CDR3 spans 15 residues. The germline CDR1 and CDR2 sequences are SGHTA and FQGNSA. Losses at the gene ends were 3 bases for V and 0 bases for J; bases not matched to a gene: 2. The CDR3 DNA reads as TGTGCCAGCAGCTTGGGGGACAGTAGCAATCAGCCCCAGCATTTT. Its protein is CASSLGDSSNQPQHF.

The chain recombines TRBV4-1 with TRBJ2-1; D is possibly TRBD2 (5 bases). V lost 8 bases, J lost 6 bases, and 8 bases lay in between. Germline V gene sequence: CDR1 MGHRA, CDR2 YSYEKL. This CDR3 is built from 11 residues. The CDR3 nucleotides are TGCGCCAGCTCTAGCCTCAATGAGCAGTTCTTC. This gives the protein CASSSLNEQFF.

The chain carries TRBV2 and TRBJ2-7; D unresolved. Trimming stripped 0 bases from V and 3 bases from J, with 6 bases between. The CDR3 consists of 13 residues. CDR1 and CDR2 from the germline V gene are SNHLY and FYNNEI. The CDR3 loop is CASSEARNYEQYF. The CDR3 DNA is TGTGCCAGCAGTGAAGCGCGTAACTACGAGCAGTACTTC.

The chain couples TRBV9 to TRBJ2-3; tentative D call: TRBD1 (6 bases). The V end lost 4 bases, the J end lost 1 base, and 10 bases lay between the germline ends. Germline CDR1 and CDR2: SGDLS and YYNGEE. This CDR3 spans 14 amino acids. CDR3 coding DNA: TGTGCCAGCAGCCCGGACAGCCGCACAGATACGCAGTATTTT. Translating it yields CASSPDSRTDTQYF.

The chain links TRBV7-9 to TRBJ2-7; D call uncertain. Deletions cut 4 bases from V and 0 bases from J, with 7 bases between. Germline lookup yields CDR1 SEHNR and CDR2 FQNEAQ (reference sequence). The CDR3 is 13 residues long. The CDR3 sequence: CASSSFDSYEQYF. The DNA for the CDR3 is TGTGCCAGCAGCTCATTCGACTCCTACGAGCAGTACTTC.

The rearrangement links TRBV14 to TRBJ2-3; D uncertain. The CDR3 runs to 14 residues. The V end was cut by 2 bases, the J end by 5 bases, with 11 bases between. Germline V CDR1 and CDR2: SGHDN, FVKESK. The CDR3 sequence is CASSQLGSEDTQYF. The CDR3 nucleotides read TGTGCCAGCAGCCAACTGGGTTCGGAAGATACGCAGTATTTT. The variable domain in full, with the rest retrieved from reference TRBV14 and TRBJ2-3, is EAGVTQFPSHSVIEKGQTVTLRCDPISGHDNLYWYRRVMGKEIKFLLHFVKESKQDESGMPNNRFLAERTGGTYSTLKVQPAELEDSGVYFCASSQLGSEDTQYFGPGTRLTVL.

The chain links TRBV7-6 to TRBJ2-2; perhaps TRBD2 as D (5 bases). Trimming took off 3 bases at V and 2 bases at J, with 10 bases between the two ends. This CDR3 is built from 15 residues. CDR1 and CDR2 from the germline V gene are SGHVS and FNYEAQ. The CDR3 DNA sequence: TGTGCCAGCAGCTTGAGCGGACCCAACACCGGGGAGCTGTTTTTT. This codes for CASSLSGPNTGELFF.

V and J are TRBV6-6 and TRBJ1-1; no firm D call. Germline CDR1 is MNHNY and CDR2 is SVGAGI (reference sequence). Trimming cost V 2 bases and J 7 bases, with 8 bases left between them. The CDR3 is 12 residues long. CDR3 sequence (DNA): TGTGCCAGCAGTTACCCGTTCTATGAAGCTTTCTTT. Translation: CASSYPFYEAFF.

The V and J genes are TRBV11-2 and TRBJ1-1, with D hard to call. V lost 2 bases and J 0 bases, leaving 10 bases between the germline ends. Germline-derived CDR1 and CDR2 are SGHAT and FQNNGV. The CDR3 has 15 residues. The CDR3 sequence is CASSLFNLMNTEAFF. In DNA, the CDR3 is TGTGCCAGCAGCTTATTCAACCTCATGAACACTGAAGCTTTCTTT.

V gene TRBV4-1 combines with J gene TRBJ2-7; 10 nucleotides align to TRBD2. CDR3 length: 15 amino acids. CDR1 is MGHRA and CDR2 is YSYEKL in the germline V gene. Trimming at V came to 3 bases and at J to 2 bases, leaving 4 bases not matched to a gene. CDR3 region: CASSQEREGAYEQYF. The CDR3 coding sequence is TGCGCCAGCAGCCAGGAGCGGGAGGGCGCCTACGAGCAGTACTTC.

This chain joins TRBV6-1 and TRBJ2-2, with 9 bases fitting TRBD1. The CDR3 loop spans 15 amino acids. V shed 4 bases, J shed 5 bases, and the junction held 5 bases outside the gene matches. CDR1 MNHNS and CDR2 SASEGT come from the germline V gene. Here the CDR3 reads CASSGRGQGTGELFF. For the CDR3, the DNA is TGTGCCAGCAGTGGCCGGGGACAGGGAACCGGGGAGCTGTTTTTT.

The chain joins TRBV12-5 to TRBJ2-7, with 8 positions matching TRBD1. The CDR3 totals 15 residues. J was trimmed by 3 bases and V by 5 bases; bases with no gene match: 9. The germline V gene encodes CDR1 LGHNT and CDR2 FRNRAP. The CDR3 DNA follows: TGTGCTAGTGGTCTAGGACAGGGTCTTCACTACGAGCAGTACTTC. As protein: CASGLGQGLHYEQYF. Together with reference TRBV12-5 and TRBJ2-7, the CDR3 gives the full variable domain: DARVTQTPRHKVTEMGQEVTMRCQPILGHNTVFWYRQTMMQGLELLAYFRNRAPLDDSGMPKDRFSAEMPDATLATLKIQPSEPRDSAVYFCASGLGQGLHYEQYFGPGTRLTVT.

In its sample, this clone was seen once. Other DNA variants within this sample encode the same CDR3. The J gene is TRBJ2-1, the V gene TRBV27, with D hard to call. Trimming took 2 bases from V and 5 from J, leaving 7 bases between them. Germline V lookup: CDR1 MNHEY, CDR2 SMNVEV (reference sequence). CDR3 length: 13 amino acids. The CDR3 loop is CASSLRTNNEQFF. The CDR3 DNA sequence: TGTGCCAGCAGTTTAAGGACGAACAATGAGCAGTTCTTC.